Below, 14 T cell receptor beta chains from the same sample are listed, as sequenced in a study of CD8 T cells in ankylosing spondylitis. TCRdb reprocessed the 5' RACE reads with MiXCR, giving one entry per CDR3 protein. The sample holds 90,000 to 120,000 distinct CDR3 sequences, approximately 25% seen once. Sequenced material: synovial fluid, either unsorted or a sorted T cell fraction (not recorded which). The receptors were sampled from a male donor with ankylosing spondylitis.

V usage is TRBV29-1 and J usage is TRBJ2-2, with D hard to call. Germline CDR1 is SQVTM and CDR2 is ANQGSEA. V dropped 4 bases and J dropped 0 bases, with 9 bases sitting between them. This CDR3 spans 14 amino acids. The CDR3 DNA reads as TGCAGCGTTGTAGGGTCGACGAACACCGGGGAGCTGTTTTTT. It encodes CSVVGSTNTGELFF.

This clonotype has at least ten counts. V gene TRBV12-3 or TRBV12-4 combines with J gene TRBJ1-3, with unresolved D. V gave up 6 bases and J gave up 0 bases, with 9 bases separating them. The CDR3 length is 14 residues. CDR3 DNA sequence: TGTGCCAGCAGACCTGTGGCCTCTGGAAACACCATATATTTT. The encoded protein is CASRPVASGNTIYF.

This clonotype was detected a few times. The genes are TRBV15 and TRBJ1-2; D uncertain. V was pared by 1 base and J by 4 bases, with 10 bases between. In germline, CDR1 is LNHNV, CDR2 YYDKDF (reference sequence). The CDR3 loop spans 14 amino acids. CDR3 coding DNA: TGTGCCACCAGCAGAGGGGCGCAGAGCTATGGCTACACCTTC. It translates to CATSRGAQSYGYTF.

CDR3 in DNA: TGCGCCAGCAGCGCAGAGTATCGGGGAAGTGAGCAGTTCTTC. This codes for CASSAEYRGSEQFF. V usage is TRBV5-1 and J usage is TRBJ2-1, with a weak D call TRBD2 (5 bases). The V gene lost 4 bases and the J gene lost 9 bases, with 17 bases spanning the gap. Germline V CDR1 and CDR2: SGHRS, YFSETQ. The CDR3 covers 14 residues.

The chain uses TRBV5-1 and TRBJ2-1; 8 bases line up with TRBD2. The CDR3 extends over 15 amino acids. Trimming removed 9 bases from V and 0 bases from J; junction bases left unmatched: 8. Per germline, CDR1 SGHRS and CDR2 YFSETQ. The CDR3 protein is CATRAGESSYNEQFF. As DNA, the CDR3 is TGCGCCACCAGAGCGGGGGAGAGCTCCTACAATGAGCAGTTCTTC.

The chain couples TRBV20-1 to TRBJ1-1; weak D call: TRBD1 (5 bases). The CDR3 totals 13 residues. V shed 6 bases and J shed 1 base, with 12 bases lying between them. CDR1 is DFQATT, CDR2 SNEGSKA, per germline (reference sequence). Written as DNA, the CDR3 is TGCAGTGCGGACCGGACAACGAACACTGAAGCTTTCTTT. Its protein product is CSADRTTNTEAFF.

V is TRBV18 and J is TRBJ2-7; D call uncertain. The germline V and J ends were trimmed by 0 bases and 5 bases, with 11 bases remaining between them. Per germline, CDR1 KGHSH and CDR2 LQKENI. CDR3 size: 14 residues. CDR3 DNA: TGTGCCAGCTCACCACCGAAACGGTTGAACGAGCAGTACTTC. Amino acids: CASSPPKRLNEQYF.

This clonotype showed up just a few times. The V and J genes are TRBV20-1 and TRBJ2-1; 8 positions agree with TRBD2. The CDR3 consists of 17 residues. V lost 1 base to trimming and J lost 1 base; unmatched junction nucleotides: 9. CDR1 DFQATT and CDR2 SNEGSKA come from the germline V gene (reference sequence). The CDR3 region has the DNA TGCAGTGCTAGAGTGATTAGCGGGAAGGGTTCCTACAATGAGCAGTTCTTC. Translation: CSARVISGKGSYNEQFF.

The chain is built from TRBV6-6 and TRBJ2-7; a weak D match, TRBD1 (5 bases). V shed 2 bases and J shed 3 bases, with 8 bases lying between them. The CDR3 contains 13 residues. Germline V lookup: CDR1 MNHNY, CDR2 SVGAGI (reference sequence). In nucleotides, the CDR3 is TGTGCCAGCAGTTACGGGGCAGGCTACGAGCAGTACTTC. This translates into CASSYGAGYEQYF.

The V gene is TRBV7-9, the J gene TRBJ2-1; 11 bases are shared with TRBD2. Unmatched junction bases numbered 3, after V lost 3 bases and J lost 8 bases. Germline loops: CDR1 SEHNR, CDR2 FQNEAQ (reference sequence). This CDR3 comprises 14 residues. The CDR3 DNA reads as TGTGCCAGCAGCTTGACTAGCGGGAAGGATGAGCAGTTCTTC. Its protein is CASSLTSGKDEQFF.

This CDR3 reads CATSARTGMNTEAFF. The DNA for the CDR3 is TGTGCCACCAGCGCTCGGACAGGGATGAACACTGAAGCTTTCTTT. This chain uses TRBV15 with TRBJ1-1, with 8 nucleotides matching TRBD1. Germline assignment: CDR1 LNHNV and CDR2 YYDKDF (reference sequence). The CDR3 spans 15 residues. Germline trimming cut 5 bases from V and 0 bases from J; bases unmatched to any gene: 5.

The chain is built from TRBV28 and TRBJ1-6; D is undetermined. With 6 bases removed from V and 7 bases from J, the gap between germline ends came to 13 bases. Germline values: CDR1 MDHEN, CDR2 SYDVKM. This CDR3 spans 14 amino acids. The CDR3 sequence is CASSLGSWNSPLHF. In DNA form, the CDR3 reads TGTGCCAGCAGCCTAGGATCCTGGAATTCACCCCTCCACTTT.

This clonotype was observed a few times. The CDR3 protein is CASSTGLAGEVLFF. DNA of the CDR3: TGCGCCAGCAGCACCGGACTAGCGGGAGAGGTCCTGTTCTTC. This chain connects TRBV5-1 to TRBJ2-1; 13 bases are shared with TRBD2. Losses at the gene ends were 4 bases for V and 15 bases for J; bases not matched to a gene: 10. The CDR3 contains 14 residues. Germline-derived CDR1 and CDR2 are SGHRS and YFSETQ.

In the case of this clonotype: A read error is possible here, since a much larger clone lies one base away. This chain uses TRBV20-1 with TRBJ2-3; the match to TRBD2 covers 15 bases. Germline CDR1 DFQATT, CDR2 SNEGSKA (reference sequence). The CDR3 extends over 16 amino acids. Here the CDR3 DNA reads TGCAGCGTATGGACTAGCGGGAGGGCCGGAACAGATACGCAGTATTTT. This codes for CSVWTSGRAGTDTQYF.